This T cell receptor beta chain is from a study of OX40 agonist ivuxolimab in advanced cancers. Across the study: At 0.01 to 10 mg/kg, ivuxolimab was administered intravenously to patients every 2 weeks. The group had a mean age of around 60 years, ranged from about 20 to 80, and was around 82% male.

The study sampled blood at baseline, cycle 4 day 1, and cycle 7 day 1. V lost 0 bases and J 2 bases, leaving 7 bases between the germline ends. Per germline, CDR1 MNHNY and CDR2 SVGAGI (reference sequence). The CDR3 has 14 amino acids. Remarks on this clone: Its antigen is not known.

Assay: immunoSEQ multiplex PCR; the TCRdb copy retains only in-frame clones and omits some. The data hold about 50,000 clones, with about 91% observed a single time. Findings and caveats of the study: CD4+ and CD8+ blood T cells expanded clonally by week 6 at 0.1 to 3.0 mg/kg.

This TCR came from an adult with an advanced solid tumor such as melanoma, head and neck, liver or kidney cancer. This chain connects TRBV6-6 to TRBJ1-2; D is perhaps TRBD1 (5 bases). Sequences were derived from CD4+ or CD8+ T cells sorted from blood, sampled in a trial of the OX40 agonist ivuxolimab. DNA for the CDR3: TGTGCCAGCAGTTACTCTAGGGGAAACTATGGCTACACCTTC. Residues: CASSYSRGNYGYTF.